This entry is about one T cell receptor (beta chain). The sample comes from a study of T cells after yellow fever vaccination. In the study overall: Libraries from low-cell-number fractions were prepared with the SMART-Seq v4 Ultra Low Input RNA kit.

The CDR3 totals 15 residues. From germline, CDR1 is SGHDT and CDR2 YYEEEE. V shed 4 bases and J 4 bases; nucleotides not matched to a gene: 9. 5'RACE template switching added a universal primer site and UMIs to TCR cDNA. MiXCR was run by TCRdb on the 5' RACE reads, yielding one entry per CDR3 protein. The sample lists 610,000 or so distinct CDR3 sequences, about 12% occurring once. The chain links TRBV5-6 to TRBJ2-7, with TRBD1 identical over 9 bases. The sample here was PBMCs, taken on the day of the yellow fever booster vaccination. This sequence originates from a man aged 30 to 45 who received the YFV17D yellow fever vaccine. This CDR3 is CASSDTGGVTYEQYF. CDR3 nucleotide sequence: TGTGCCAGCAGCGATACAGGGGGCGTCACGTACGAGCAGTACTTC.